This section outlines one T cell receptor (beta chain) sequence together with its context. Its antigen is currently unknown. This table comes from immunoSEQ multiplex PCR, and its TCRdb copy is limited to in-frame clones, with some not included. This sample yields some 78,000 clones, of which 88% are seen a single time; roughly 19% belongs to the top ten. This entry is derived from a study of identifying expanded T cells in peripheral blood. Study-level findings and limits: Two-week clone count variance significantly increased as total template count grew. Technical replicates showed around 1.2 changed clones; around two weeks approximately 15; four weeks 19.

Germline V lookup: CDR1 SEHNR, CDR2 FQNEAQ (reference sequence). The CDR3 spans 11 residues. With 4 bases removed from V and 7 bases from J, the gap between germline ends came to 8 bases. Collection occurred without any documented infections or immune events in donors. Sequencing was carried out using blood. The chain has TRBV7-9 and TRBJ2-7; D not resolved. The clonotype originates from a person aged 18 to 75 in good health. The CDR3 DNA sequence: TGTGCCAGCAGCTCCACGAGGGAGCAGTACTTC. It specifies CASSSTREQYF.